A selection of T cell receptor beta chains follows, all from one sample in a study of beta chain features in type 1 diabetes. Here immunoSEQ multiplex PCR was the method, and the copy in TCRdb shows in-frame clones only, minus some. Counted here are about 110,000 clones, about two fifths occurring once; the ten biggest clones make up less than 0.08%. The sample consisted of stem cell memory CD4+ T cells from blood. These receptors all come from a woman aged 18-30 years in good health. The CDR3 runs from the conserved cysteine through the conserved F or W. D genes are given only for firm matches. The listing skips clone size in some rows; elsewhere it reads once, few, many or a size class.

TRBD2	-	TRBV11-2	TRBJ2-3	CASSLGTRLAAYTDTQYF	TGTGCCAGCAGCTTAGGCACACGACTAGCAGCATACACAGATACGCAGTATTTT
-	-	TRBV5-1	TRBJ1-1	CASSLATPGGNTEAFF	TGCGCCAGCAGCTTGGCTACACCGGGGGGTAACACTGAAGCTTTCTTT
-	few	TRBV20-1	TRBJ2-7	CSATGTYEQYF	TGCAGTGCTACGGGAACCTACGAGCAGTACTTC
-	-	TRBV14	TRBJ2-1	CASSLWRYGGSEHNEQFF	TGTGCCAGCAGCCTCTGGAGATATGGGGGGAGCGAACACAATGAGCAGTTCTTC
TRBD1	-	TRBV7-8	TRBJ2-6	CASSSGQGPVLTF	TGTGCCAGCAGCTCGGGACAGGGCCCCGTCCTGACTTTC
-	-	TRBV7-2	TRBJ1-5	CASSLQGRNQPQHF	TGTGCCAGCAGCTTACAGGGGCGCAATCAGCCCCAGCATTTT
TRBD1	-	TRBV6-6	TRBJ2-7	CASSSTGQGVYEQYF	TGTGCCAGCAGTTCGACGGGACAGGGGGTGTACGAGCAGTACTTC
TRBD2	few	TRBV6-5	TRBJ2-7	CASSYLSGNYEQYF	TGTGCCAGCAGTTACCTTAGCGGGAACTACGAGCAGTACTTC
TRBD2	once	TRBV2	TRBJ2-7	CASSGGLAERVRRPYEQYF	TGTGCCAGCAGTGGCGGGCTAGCGGAGAGAGTACGACGCCCGTACGAGCAGTACTTC
-	few	TRBV6-1	TRBJ1-5	CASSEARGLTQHF	TGTGCCAGCAGTGAAGCGAGAGGGTTGACCCAGCATTTT
TRBD1	-	TRBV28	TRBJ1-2	CASSSATGSYYGYTF	TGTGCCAGCAGTTCGGCGACAGGGTCCTACTATGGCTACACCTTC
-	few	TRBV7-2	TRBJ1-2	CASSLGWDIDYGYTF	TGTGCCAGCAGCTTAGGTTGGGACATCGACTATGGCTACACCTTC
TRBD1	-	TRBV5-1	TRBJ1-1	CASSLRLMAWDRVTNTEAFF	TGCGCCAGCAGCTTGAGATTGATGGCGTGGGACAGGGTTACGAACACTGAAGCTTTCTTT
-	-	TRBV30	TRBJ2-3	CAWSVQVDTQYF	TGTGCCTGGAGTGTACAGGTAGATACGCAGTATTTT
-	few	TRBV6-5	TRBJ2-7	CASSYSDSSYEQYF	TGTGCCAGCAGTTACTCGGACAGCTCCTACGAGCAGTACTTC
TRBD1	-	TRBV29-1	TRBJ2-7	CSVGDRGTYEQYF	TGCAGCGTTGGGGACAGGGGGACCTACGAGCAGTACTTC
-	-	TRBV30	TRBJ1-4	CAWSDPSGATNEKLFF	TGTGCCTGGAGCGATCCCTCAGGTGCAACTAATGAAAAACTGTTTTTT
TRBD1	-	TRBV10-3	TRBJ1-1	CATSPRGSAEAFF	TGTGCCACCAGCCCCAGGGGGTCGGCTGAAGCTTTCTTT
-	few	TRBV6-1	TRBJ1-2	CASSERGGVRYGYTF	TGTGCCAGCAGTGAACGGGGGGGGGTTCGCTATGGCTACACCTTC
TRBD2	-	TRBV30	TRBJ2-1	CAWSPLGTSGRGEQFF	TGTGCCTGGAGTCCCCTCGGGACTAGCGGGAGGGGGGAGCAGTTCTTC
TRBD2	-	TRBV13	TRBJ2-5	CASRRTSGNQETQYF	TGTGCCAGCAGGCGGACTAGCGGAAATCAAGAGACCCAGTACTTC
-	-	TRBV30	TRBJ1-1	CAWLRMTGRAFF	TGTGCCTGGTTGAGGATGACAGGACGGGCTTTCTTT
TRBD1	-	TRBV15	TRBJ1-5	CATSKGDRGSSRF	TGTGCCACCAGCAAAGGGGACAGGGGGTCGTCCCGGTTT
-	-	TRBV28	TRBJ2-7	CASSQNPPRDNEQYF	TGTGCCAGCAGCCAAAACCCCCCGAGGGATAACGAGCAGTACTTC